The clone carrying this T cell receptor beta chain was counted once. The sample is drawn from a study of control samples from healthy donors and cancer patients. CDR1 and CDR2 (germline): MDHEN, SYDVKM. The V and J ends lost 7 bases and 2 bases respectively, with 18 bases between them. The CDR3 runs 16 residues. The repertoire was sequenced with immunoSEQ multiplex PCR; TCRdb's copy has only in-frame clones and lacks some. The profile covers roughly 370,000 clones, with 90% appearing a single time and roughly 6.4% taken by the ten largest. This TCR came from a man in his forties with head and neck cancer. J is TRBJ1-3 and V is TRBV28; D is possibly TRBD1 (6 bases). The material sequenced was PBMCs. CDR3 in amino acids: CASTLGGDEAGNTIYF. CDR3 DNA sequence: TGTGCCAGCACCCTAGGGGGGGATGAAGCTGGAAACACCATATATTTT.